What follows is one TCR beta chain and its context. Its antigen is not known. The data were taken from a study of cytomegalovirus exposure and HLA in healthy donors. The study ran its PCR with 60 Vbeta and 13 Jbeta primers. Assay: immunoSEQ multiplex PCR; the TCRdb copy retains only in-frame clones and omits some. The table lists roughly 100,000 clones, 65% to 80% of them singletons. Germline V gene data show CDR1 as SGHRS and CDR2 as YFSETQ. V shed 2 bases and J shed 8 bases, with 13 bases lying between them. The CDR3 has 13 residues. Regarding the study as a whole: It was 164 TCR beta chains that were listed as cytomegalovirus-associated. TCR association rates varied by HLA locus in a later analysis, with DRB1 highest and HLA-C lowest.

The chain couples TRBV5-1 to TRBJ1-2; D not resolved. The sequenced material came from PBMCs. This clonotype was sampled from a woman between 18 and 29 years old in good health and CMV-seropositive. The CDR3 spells CASSFIISGGYTF. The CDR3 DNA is TGCGCCAGCAGCTTTATTATTTCGGGGGGCTACACCTTC.